This TCR beta chain was observed in a study of T cells in Graves' hyperthyroidism and ophthalmopathy. Worth noting for this clonotype: Its specificity is unknown.

Patients between 18 and 65 years old had hyperthyroidism, newly diagnosed and lasting under 2 months. For the diagnoses, clinical symptoms, serum thyroxine and TRAb, thyroid ultrasound and orbital computed tomography were used. Study findings and constraints: Researchers report that a 13 V-J model separated ophthalmopathy from stable hyperthyroidism. Among thyroid clonotypes expanded above 0.001, most also appeared in blood.

Germline-derived CDR1 and CDR2 are DFQATT and SNEGSKA (reference sequence). The CDR3 is 18 residues long. V lost 1 base and J lost 0, with 21 bases in between. RNA transcripts yielded amplified TCR beta CDR3 regions. HTBI primers were employed in a first-round RT-PCR of the TCR CDR3. TCRdb re-derived calls from the multiplex PCR reads in MiXCR, one entry per CDR3 protein. Here the sample spans hundreds of thousands of distinct CDR3 sequences, over 15% being singletons. Sample: blood. This receptor was obtained from a woman between 50 and 59 years old with Graves' hyperthyroidism that later progressed to Graves' ophthalmopathy. This sequence joins TRBV20-1 and TRBJ1-1; tentative D call: TRBD1 (6 bases). The CDR3 DNA follows: TGCAGTGCTAGAGCAAGTCTATGGAACAGGGTAATGAACACTGAAGCTTTCTTT. It is translated as CSARASLWNRVMNTEAFF.